This TCR beta chain appears in the sequencing data of a study of OX40 agonist ivuxolimab in advanced cancers. Study-level background: Ivuxolimab, which is an agonistic anti-OX40 (CD134) antibody, was administered to the patients. Therapy given before enrollment (anti-PD-1, anti-PD-L1 or anti-CTLA-4) was allowed, and around 44% had some.

Generated by immunoSEQ multiplex PCR, the TCRdb table keeps only in-frame clones and is missing some. The sample contains approximately 100,000 clones, around 90% of which appear only once. This CDR3 comprises 13 residues. Deletions cut 5 bases from V and 6 bases from J, with 10 bases between. Looked up from germline, CDR1 is LNHDA and CDR2 is SQIVND (reference sequence). This clone was counted once. The antigen is unknown. Study findings and constraints: Expanded clones were, on average, more numerous in CD8+ T cells than in CD4+. Compared with others, partial responders at 0.1-3.0 mg/kg displayed clonal expansion among the lowest.

The rearrangement uses TRBV19 and TRBJ1-4; D may be TRBD1 (6 bases). The receptor was derived from an adult with an advanced solid tumor such as melanoma, head and neck, liver or kidney cancer. The starting material was CD4+ or CD8+ T cells sorted from blood, obtained in a trial of the OX40 agonist ivuxolimab. This CDR3 is CASSRRQDEKLFF. Here the CDR3 DNA reads TGTGCCAGTAGTCGGAGACAGGATGAAAAACTGTTTTTT.